This T cell receptor (beta chain) was identified during a study of beta chain features in type 1 diabetes. General observations from the study: When VDJ junctions were examined, type 1 diabetes patients showed fewer insertions and more deletions.

Sequenced material consisted of expressed TCRB transcripts (all of the isolated RNA was reverse transcribed). Clones were sequenced by immunoSEQ multiplex PCR, and TCRdb holds only the in-frame ones, with some missing. The sample records roughly 170,000 clones, about 12% being singletons. This clone was counted between two and nine times. Its antigen is undetermined. CDR1 and CDR2 from the germline V gene are LNHDA and SQIVND (reference sequence). V lost 7 bases and J lost 0, with 7 bases in between. The CDR3 sequence is 14 residues long. This TCR came from a young woman in good health. The chain links TRBV19 to TRBJ2-6; D might be TRBD2 (5 bases). The sample was central memory CD4+ T cells from blood. CDR3 loop: CASTEDSGANVLTF. CDR3 coding DNA: TGTGCCAGTACGGAGGACTCTGGGGCCAACGTCCTGACTTTC.